This T cell receptor (beta chain) was retrieved from a study of blood T cells in healthy people across ages. Findings and caveats of the study: The long-lived group displayed more naive CD4+ cells, plus higher diversity, than the aged donors did. There was no known CMV status for donors, so expanded clonotype changes were possibly confounded.

Details on this clonotype: The antigen is undetermined.

A J-beta primer mix and a sample-barcoded 5' primer were used in a second PCR of about 7 to 12 cycles. A minimum of 2.5 million CDR3-containing paired-end reads was obtained for each sample. TCRdb re-analysed the 5' RACE reads in MiXCR, keeping a single row per CDR3 protein. The data contain approximately 800,000 distinct CDR3 sequences, 53% of them singletons. From germline, CDR1 is LNHDA and CDR2 SQIVND (reference sequence). Trimming cost V 2 bases and J 0 bases; bases outside gene matches: 4. This CDR3 has 17 residues. This TCR was recovered from an elderly man in good health. Input material: blood. V gene TRBV19 combines with J gene TRBJ1-4, with TRBD1 identical over 9 bases. The CDR3 DNA reads TGTGCCAGTAGTATAACAGGGGGCTCTGCAACTAATGAAAAACTGTTTTTT. It translates to CASSITGGSATNEKLFF.